A single sample is the source of the 26 T cell receptor beta chains below, sequenced in a study of spatial heterogeneity in lung cancer. The time point was: sample taken at primary tumor resection. The sequenced material consisted of unsorted whole RNA from tumor, nontumor lung or frozen PBMC. Using its own MiXCR run on the 5' RACE reads, TCRdb lists one record per CDR3 protein. Among 60,000 to 65,000 distinct CDR3 sequences listed, about 8% were seen once. The material was PBMCs, obtained at surgery. Receptors originate from a female donor with early-stage non-small cell lung cancer.

This clonotype has at least ten counts. V and J are TRBV29-1 and TRBJ2-7; 11 nucleotides align to TRBD2. V shed 6 bases, J shed 7 bases, and the junction held 8 bases outside the gene matches. Germline V gives CDR1 SQVTM, CDR2 ANQGSEA. The CDR3 covers 13 residues. The CDR3 nucleotides are TGCAGCGTCGTGACTAGCGGGATGGGGGAGCAGTACTTC. Translation gives CSVVTSGMGEQYF.

At least ten counts were recorded for this clonotype. J is TRBJ2-3 and V is TRBV9; D might be TRBD1 (6 bases). From germline, CDR1 is SGDLS and CDR2 YYNGEE. This CDR3 region has 16 residues. The germline V and J ends were trimmed by 4 bases and 3 bases, with 18 bases remaining between them. As DNA, the CDR3 is TGTGCCAGCAGCCCAGGGGTCGCACCAGGAACAGATACGCAGTATTTT. This gives the protein CASSPGVAPGTDTQYF.

This clonotype was counted between two and nine times. This chain connects TRBV12-3 or TRBV12-4 to TRBJ2-2; 9 bases map to TRBD2. The trim removed 6 bases at V and 7 bases at J, leaving 15 bases unmatched. The CDR3 covers 17 residues. In nucleotides, the CDR3 is TGTGCCAGCAGGAGGGACTCCAGCGGGGGGAGTAACGGGGAGCTGTTTTTT. Protein product: CASRRDSSGGSNGELFF.

This clonotype was found many times. The gene calls are TRBV29-1 and TRBJ2-3, with D possibly matching TRBD1 (6 bases). V was cut by 7 bases and J by 6 bases, with 17 bases left in between. The CDR3 length is 13 residues. CDR1 and CDR2 from the germline V gene are SQVTM and ANQGSEA. CDR3 DNA sequence: TGCAGCGCCATGCCGCACAGGGAGGATACGCAGTATTTT. The encoded protein is CSAMPHREDTQYF.

J is TRBJ1-1 and V is TRBV6-2 or TRBV6-3, with 10 nucleotides matching TRBD1. CDR1 and CDR2 from the germline V gene are MNHEY and SVGEGT. Unmatched junction bases numbered 6, after V lost 5 bases and J lost 0 bases. The length of the CDR3 is 16 residues. The CDR3 sequence: CASSPWTGGMNTEAFF. As DNA, the CDR3 is TGTGCCAGCAGTCCGTGGACAGGGGGTATGAACACTGAAGCTTTCTTT.

This clonotype was seen ten or more times. This chain connects TRBV6-2 or TRBV6-3 to TRBJ2-2; D remains unclear. The CDR3 consists of 13 residues. The germline V gene encodes CDR1 MNHEY and CDR2 SVGEGT. V dropped 6 bases and J dropped 7 bases, with 12 bases sitting between them. The CDR3 spells CASSTHIGGELFF. The CDR3 DNA reads TGTGCCAGCAGCACCCATATAGGCGGGGAGCTGTTTTTT.

By sample share, this clonotype is medium-sized. CDR3 DNA sequence: TGTGCCAGCAGCTCGATGGGTGTCGCTAATGAAAAACTGTTTTTT. Encoded protein: CASSSMGVANEKLFF. V is TRBV6-5 and J is TRBJ1-4; D remains unclear. The V and J ends lost 6 bases and 3 bases respectively, with 14 bases between them. The CDR3 loop spans 15 amino acids. CDR1 is MNHEY, CDR2 SVGAGI, per germline.

This clonotype was detected ten times or more. The chain carries TRBV29-1 and TRBJ2-2; D is perhaps TRBD2 (6 bases). V lost 0 bases and J 7 bases, leaving 12 bases between the germline ends. CDR1 SQVTM and CDR2 ANQGSEA come from the germline V gene. CDR3 length: 14 amino acids. The CDR3, as DNA: TGCAGCGTTGAAGATCCGCGGGGCAACGGGGAGCTGTTTTTT. It codes for CSVEDPRGNGELFF.

This chain uses TRBV24-1 with TRBJ2-6; the match to TRBD1 covers 8 bases. Germline loops: CDR1 KGHDR, CDR2 SFDVKD. The CDR3 has 16 residues. The V segment lost 3 bases and the J segment 2 bases; nucleotides outside the gene matches: 2. Here the CDR3 DNA reads TGTGCCACCAGTGATACCAGGGGGCCTGGGGCCAACGTCCTGACTTTC. It specifies CATSDTRGPGANVLTF.

The chain couples TRBV27 to TRBJ2-7; TRBD2 is a possible D gene (6 bases). CDR3 length: 13 residues. V lost 3 bases and J lost 2, with 8 bases in between. CDR1 is MNHEY, CDR2 SMNVEV, per germline (reference sequence). The CDR3: CASSFSGPYEQYF. The CDR3 DNA sequence: TGTGCCAGCAGTTTTAGCGGACCCTACGAGCAGTACTTC.

This chain connects TRBV9 to TRBJ1-6; no firm D call. Germline CDR1 and CDR2: SGDLS and YYNGEE. This CDR3 contains 12 residues. Trimming removed 0 bases at V and 9 bases at J, with 4 bases between. The CDR3, as DNA: TGTGCCAGCAGCGTAGGTCCTTCACCCCTCCACTTT. Translation gives CASSVGPSPLHF. The complete variable domain, with remaining parts taken from reference TRBV9 and TRBJ1-6, reads DSGVTQTPKHLITATGQRVTLRCSPRSGDLSVYWYQQSLDQGLQFLIQYYNGEERAKGNILERFSAQQFPDLHSELNLSSLELGDSALYFCASSVGPSPLHFGNGTRLTVT.

This clonotype was seen only a few times. V usage is TRBV6-5 and J usage is TRBJ2-5, with 8 bases matching TRBD2. The V gene end was trimmed by 7 bases and the J gene end by 6 bases; junction bases not matched to a gene: 7. Looked up from germline, CDR1 is MNHEY and CDR2 is SVGAGI. The CDR3 covers 13 residues. This CDR3 reads CASIPGLGKTQYF. CDR3 DNA: TGTGCCAGCATCCCGGGACTAGGCAAGACCCAGTACTTC.

This clonotype was observed a handful of times. The chain carries TRBV7-9 and TRBJ2-5; TRBD2 agrees at 10 bases. Germline loops: CDR1 SEHNR, CDR2 FQNEAQ (reference sequence). V lost 5 bases to trimming and J lost 3 bases; unmatched junction nucleotides: 9. The CDR3 sequence is 16 residues long. CDR3 sequence reads: CASSNPGSGGEETQYF. CDR3 nucleotides: TGTGCCAGCAGCAATCCCGGGAGCGGGGGGGAAGAGACCCAGTACTTC.

The gene calls are TRBV9 and TRBJ2-7; 7 nucleotides align to TRBD1. The CDR3 runs to 16 residues. Germline CDR1 SGDLS, CDR2 YYNGEE. V gave up 3 bases and J gave up 3 bases; unmatched junction bases: 12. The CDR3 region has the DNA TGTGCCAGCAGCGACCGACAGGGCCGGAGACTCTACGAGCAGTACGTC. Its translation is CASSDRQGRRLYEQYV.

This clonotype was counted a few times. The rearrangement uses TRBV30 and TRBJ2-1; the D gene is possibly TRBD2 (7 bases). V lost 0 bases to trimming and J lost 6 bases, with 12 bases between them. CDR3 size: 14 residues. Per germline, CDR1 GTSNPN and CDR2 SVGIG (reference sequence). CDR3 DNA sequence: TGTGCCTGGAGTGTAGGGGGGGCGAGCAATGAGCAGTTCTTC. Translation gives CAWSVGGASNEQFF.

The CDR3 nucleotides are TGTGCCAGCAGCGTGACCTCCAGCACAGATACGCAGTATTTT. It translates to CASSVTSSTDTQYF. The rearrangement uses TRBV6-2 or TRBV6-3 and TRBJ2-3; D remains ambiguous. The CDR3 totals 14 residues. Germline lookup yields CDR1 MNHEY and CDR2 SVGEGT. Deletions cut 6 bases from V and 0 bases from J, with 10 bases between.

In this sample, this clonotype turned up many times. This chain connects TRBV5-1 to TRBJ2-3, with 8 bases fitting TRBD1. The CDR3 sequence is 15 residues long. CDR1 is SGHRS and CDR2 is YFSETQ in the germline V gene. Trimming cost V 0 bases and J 1 base; bases outside gene matches: 1. The CDR3 region is CASSLETGGTDTQYF. In DNA, the CDR3 is TGCGCCAGCAGCTTGGAGACAGGGGGCACAGATACGCAGTATTTT.

J is TRBJ1-2 and V is TRBV3-1; D not certain. This CDR3 has 15 amino acids. Trimming shortened V by 0 bases and J by 4 bases, and 12 bases separated the two germline ends. The V gene's germline CDR1 is LGHDT and CDR2 YNNKEL (reference sequence). CDR3 sequence: CASSQDARLGYGYTF. In nucleotides, the CDR3 is TGTGCCAGCAGCCAAGATGCACGTCTAGGCTATGGCTACACCTTC.

This chain connects TRBV28 to TRBJ1-2; D not certain. The CDR3 consists of 14 residues. V lost 1 base and J lost 8, with 14 bases in between. Germline CDR1 MDHEN, CDR2 SYDVKM. The CDR3 here is CASSLFSGIGGYTF. The CDR3 DNA is TGTGCCAGCAGTTTATTTTCGGGGATCGGGGGCTACACCTTC.

This clonotype has just one count. This may be a read error: a much more frequent sequence differs by one nucleotide. This chain links TRBV29-1 with TRBJ2-7; maybe TRBD1 (6 bases). The CDR3 extends over 14 amino acids. CDR1 is SQVTM and CDR2 is ANQGSEA in the germline V gene. V shed 6 bases and J shed 1 base, with 16 bases lying between them. The CDR3 is CSVEPQGSSYEQYF. The CDR3 nucleotides are TGCAGCGTCGAACCTCAGGGGTCGTCCTACGAGCAGTACTTC.

This chain connects TRBV6-5 to TRBJ2-5; D possibly corresponds to TRBD2 (6 bases). The germline gives CDR1 MNHEY, CDR2 SVGAGI. Trimming took 6 bases from V and 4 from J, leaving 15 bases between them. The CDR3 extends over 14 amino acids. The CDR3 loop reads CASRILGGGETQYF. CDR3 nucleotide sequence: TGTGCCAGCAGGATACTGGGGGGAGGAGAGACCCAGTACTTC.

Ten or more counts support this clonotype. The V gene is TRBV7-9, the J gene TRBJ1-2, with 9 bases aligning to TRBD1. Trimming removed 6 bases from V and 3 bases from J; junction bases left unmatched: 11. Germline CDR1 is SEHNR and CDR2 is FQNEAQ (reference sequence). The CDR3 loop spans 16 amino acids. The CDR3, as DNA: TGTGCCAGCAGGTCAGGGTTGCGACAGGGGGACTATGGCTACACCTTC. Translated: CASRSGLRQGDYGYTF.

This clonotype turned up a few times. This chain joins TRBV5-1 and TRBJ2-6; D is possibly TRBD1 (5 bases). Germline loops: CDR1 SGHRS, CDR2 YFSETQ. Trimming pared 0 bases from V and 2 bases from J, leaving 12 bases between. The CDR3 runs 17 residues. The CDR3 sequence: CASSLALTGTGANVLTF. The CDR3 DNA reads TGCGCCAGCAGCTTGGCCCTAACAGGAACTGGGGCCAACGTCCTGACTTTC.

This clonotype was found many times. The chain joins TRBV12-3 or TRBV12-4 to TRBJ1-3, with no clear D. This CDR3 region has 10 residues. V was pared by 8 bases and J by 8 bases, with 7 bases between. Written as DNA, the CDR3 is TGTGCCAGCCTGCAGGACACCATATATTTT. Translating it yields CASLQDTIYF.

This clonotype has more than one count but fewer than ten. The chain uses TRBV6-6 and TRBJ2-2, with a weak D call TRBD1 (5 bases). V lost 10 bases and J 4 bases, leaving 13 bases between the germline ends. Germline CDR1 and CDR2: MNHNY and SVGAGI (reference sequence). The CDR3 runs to 13 residues. The CDR3 is CATRTLSTGELFF. The CDR3 DNA reads as TGTGCCACCCGGACATTGAGCACCGGGGAGCTGTTTTTT.

This clonotype was counted only a few times. The chain is built from TRBV7-3 and TRBJ2-5; TRBD2 matches at 11 bases. Germline trimming cut 6 bases from V and 4 bases from J; bases unmatched to any gene: 1. The CDR3 spans 13 residues. Germline-derived CDR1 and CDR2 are SGHTA and FQGTGA. CDR3 sequence reads: CASSGTSGETQYF. The CDR3 nucleotides read TGTGCCAGCAGTGGGACTAGCGGAGAGACCCAGTACTTC.